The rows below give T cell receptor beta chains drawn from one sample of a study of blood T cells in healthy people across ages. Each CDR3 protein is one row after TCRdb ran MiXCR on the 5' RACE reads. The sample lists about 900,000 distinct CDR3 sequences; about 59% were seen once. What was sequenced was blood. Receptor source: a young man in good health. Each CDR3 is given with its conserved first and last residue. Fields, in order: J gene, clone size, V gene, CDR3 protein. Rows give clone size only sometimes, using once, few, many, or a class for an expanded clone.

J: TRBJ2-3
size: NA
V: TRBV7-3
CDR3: CASSPKSAGGEDTQYF

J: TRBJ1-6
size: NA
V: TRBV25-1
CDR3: CASRQTGGPYNSPLHF

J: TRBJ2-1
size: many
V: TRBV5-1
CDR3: CASSLADDEQFF

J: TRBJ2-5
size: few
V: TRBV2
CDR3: CASNQAGPQGEQYF

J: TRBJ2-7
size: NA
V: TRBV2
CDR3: CAREIVGVAYEQYF

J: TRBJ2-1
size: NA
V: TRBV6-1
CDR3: CASSEAGLKFF

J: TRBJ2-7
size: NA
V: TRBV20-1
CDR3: CSARDRLAASYEQYF

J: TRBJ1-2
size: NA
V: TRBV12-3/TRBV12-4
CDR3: CASSDRPRDGYTF

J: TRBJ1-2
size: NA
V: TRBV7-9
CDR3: CASSPTADYGYTF

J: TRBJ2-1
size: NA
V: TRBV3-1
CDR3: CASSQRVGYNEQFF

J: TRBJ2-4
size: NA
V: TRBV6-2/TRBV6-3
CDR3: CASSDIPGVLLAKNIQYF

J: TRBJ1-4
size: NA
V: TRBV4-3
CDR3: CASSQGAGDEKLFF

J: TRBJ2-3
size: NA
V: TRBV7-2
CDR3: CASSAPSTDTQYF

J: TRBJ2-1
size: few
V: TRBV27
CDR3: CASSPQGTYNEQFF

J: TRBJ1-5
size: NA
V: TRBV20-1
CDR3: CSASKGTGNQPQHF

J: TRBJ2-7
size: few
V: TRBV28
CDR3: CASRGTGATYEQYF

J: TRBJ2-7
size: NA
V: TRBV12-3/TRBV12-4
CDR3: CASSLMYEQYF

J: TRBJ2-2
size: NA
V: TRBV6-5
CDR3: CASSLSSAPNTGELFF

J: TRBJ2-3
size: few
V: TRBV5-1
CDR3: CASSLQQAYTDTQYF

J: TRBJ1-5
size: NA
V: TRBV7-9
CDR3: CASTSSGTGENQPQHF

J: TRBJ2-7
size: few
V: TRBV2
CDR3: CASGQDSGVSYEQYF

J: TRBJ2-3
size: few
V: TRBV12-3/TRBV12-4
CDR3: CASPSPILAGAPGGTDTQYF

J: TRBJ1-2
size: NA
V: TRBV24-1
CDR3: CATSETGTGTFYGYTF

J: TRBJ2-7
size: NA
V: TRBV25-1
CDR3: CAIGRDSQYEQYF

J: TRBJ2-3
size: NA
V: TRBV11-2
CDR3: CASSRIGTNGDTQYF

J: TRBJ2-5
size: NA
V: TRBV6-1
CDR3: CASSGSLTFKQYF

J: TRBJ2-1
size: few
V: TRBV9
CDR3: CASSARQSSSYNEQFF

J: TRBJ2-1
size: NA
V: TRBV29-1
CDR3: CSVEEDVEEQFF

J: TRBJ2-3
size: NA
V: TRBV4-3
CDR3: CASSRTSGGAIADTQYF

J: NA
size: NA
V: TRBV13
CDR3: CASSPPGLAANEQYF

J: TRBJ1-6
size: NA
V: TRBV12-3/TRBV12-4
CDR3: CASSSVVGSPLHF

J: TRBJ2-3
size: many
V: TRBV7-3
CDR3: CASSFGYGRGGYTQYF

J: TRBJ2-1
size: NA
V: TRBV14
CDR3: CASSQDLDSEQFF

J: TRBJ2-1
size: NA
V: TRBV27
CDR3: CASSPWTGDHEQFF

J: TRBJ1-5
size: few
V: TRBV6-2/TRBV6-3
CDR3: CASRTLNGNQPQHF

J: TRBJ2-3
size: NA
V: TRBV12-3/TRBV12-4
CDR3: CASSPNGRRGSTDTQYF

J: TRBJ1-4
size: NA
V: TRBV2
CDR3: CASSHSRDTQDEKLFF

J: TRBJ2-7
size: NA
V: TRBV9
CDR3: CASSALGGIVGEQYF

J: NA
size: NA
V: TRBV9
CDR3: CPSSASEETQYF

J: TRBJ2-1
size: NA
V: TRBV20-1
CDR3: CSALGAGEQFF

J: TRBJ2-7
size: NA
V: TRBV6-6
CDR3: CASSPSPRGTYEQYF

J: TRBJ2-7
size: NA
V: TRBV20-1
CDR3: CSAKPPDRDSYEQYF

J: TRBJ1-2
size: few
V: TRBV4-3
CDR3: CASSQGQAPSYGYTF

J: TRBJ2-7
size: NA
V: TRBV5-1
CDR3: CASSPWTSGGAHEQYF

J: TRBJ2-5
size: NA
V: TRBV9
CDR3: CASRGGEETQYF

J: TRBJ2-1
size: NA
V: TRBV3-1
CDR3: CASSQDHLAGLSYNEQFF

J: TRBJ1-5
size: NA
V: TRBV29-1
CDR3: CSVRTRDSPNQPQHF

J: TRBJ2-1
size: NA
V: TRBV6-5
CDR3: CASSYSNTSPRPYNEQFF

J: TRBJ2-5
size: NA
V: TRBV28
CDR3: CASPHPTTGVAETQYF

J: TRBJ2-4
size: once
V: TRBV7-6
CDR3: CASSSTGGRQYF

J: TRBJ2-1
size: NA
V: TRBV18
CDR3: CASSPQGAGNEQFF